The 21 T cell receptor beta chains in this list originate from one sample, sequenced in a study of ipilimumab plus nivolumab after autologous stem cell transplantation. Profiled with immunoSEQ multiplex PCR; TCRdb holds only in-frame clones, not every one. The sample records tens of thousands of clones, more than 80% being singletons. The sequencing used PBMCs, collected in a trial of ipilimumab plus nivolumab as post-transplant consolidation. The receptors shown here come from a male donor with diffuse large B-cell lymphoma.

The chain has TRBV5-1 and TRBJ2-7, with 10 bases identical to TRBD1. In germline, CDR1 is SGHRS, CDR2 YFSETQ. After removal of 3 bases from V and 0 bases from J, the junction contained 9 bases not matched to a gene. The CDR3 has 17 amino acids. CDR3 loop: CASSSGGQGGYSYEQYF. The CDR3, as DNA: TGCGCCAGCAGCTCGGGAGGACAGGGGGGTTACTCCTACGAGCAGTACTTC.

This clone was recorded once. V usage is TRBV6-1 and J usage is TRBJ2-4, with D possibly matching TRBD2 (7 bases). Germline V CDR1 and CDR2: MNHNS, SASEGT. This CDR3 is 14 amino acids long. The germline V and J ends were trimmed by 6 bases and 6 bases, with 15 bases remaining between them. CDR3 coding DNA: TGTGCCAGCAGCCCGATAGGGGGGGTAAACATTCAGTACTTC. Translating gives CASSPIGGVNIQYF.

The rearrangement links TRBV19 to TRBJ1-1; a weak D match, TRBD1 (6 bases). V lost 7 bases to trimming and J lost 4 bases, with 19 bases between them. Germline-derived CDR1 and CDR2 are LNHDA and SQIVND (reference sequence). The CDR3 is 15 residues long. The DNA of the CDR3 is TGTGCCAGTACCGATAGGGGGGGGGCTGGCACTGAAGCTTTCTTT. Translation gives CASTDRGGAGTEAFF.

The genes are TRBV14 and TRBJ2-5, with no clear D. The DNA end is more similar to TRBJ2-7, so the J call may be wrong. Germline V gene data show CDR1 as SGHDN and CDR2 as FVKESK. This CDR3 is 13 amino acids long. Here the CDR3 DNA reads TGTGCCAGCAGCCCCCTGAGCTCCTACGAGCAGTACTTC. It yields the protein CASSPLSSYEQYF.

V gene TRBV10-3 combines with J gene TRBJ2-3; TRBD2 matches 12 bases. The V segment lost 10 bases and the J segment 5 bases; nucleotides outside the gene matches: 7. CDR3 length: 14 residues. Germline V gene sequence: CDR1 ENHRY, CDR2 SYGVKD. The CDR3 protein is CATLAGGTVDTQYF. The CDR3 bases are TGTGCCACCCTAGCGGGGGGGACGGTAGATACGCAGTATTTT.

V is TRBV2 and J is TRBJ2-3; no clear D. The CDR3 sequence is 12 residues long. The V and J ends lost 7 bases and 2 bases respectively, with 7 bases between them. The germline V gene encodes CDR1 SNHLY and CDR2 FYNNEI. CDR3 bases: TGTGCCAGCATGGCAGACACAGATACGCAGTATTTT. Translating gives CASMADTDTQYF.

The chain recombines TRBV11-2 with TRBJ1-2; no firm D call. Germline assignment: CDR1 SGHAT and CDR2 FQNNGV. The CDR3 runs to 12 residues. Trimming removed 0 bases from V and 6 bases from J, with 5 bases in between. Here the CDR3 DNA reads TGTGCCAGCAGCTTAGAACGGAATGGCTACACCTTC. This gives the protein CASSLERNGYTF.

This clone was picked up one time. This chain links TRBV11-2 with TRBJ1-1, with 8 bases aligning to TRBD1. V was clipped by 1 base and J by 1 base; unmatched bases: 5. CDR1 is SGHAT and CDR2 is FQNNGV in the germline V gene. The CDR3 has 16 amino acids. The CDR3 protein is CASSLVPGGANTEAFF. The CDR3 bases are TGTGCCAGCAGCTTAGTACCAGGGGGCGCGAACACTGAAGCTTTCTTT.

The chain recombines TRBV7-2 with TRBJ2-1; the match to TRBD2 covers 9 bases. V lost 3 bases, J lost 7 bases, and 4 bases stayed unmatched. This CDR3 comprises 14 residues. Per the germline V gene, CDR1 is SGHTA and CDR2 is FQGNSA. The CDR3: CASSFGGGANEQFF. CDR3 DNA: TGTGCCAGCAGCTTTGGCGGGGGGGCTAATGAGCAGTTCTTC.

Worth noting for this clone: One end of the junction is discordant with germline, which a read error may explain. This chain's CDR3 is CASSHDSYEQYF. The CDR3 coding sequence is TGTGCCAGCAGCCACGACTCCTACGAGCAGTACTTC. This chain uses TRBV4-1 with TRBJ2-7, with D hard to call. Germline V gene sequence: CDR1 MGHRA, CDR2 YSYEKL. The CDR3 length is 12 residues.

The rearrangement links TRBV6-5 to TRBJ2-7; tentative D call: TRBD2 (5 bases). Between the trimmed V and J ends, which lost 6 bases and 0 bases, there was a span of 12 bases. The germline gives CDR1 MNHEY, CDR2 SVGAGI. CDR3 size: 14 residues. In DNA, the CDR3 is TGTGCCAGCAGGCGGACGGGAACCTCCTACGAGCAGTACTTC. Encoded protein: CASRRTGTSYEQYF.

The CDR3 nucleotides are TGCGCCAGCAGCCAAGATAGTAGCGGGGGAAGCACAGATACGCAGTATTTT. Translating it yields CASSQDSSGGSTDTQYF. V usage is TRBV4-3 and J usage is TRBJ2-3; TRBD2 matches 9 bases. Per germline, CDR1 LGHNA and CDR2 YSLEER. This CDR3 comprises 17 residues. The V and J ends lost 0 bases and 0 bases, in that order; junction bases with no gene match: 4.

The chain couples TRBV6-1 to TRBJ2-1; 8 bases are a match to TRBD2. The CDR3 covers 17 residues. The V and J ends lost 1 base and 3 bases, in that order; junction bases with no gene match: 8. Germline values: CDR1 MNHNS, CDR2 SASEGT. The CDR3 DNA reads TGTGCCAGCAGTGAAGTTCCCAGCGGGGGTCTCTACAATGAGCAGTTCTTC. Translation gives CASSEVPSGGLYNEQFF.

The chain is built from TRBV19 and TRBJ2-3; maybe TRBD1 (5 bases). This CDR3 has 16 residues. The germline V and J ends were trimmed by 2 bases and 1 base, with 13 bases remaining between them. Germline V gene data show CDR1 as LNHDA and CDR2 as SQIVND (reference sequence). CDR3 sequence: CASSIQGQWGTDTQYF. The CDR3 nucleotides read TGTGCCAGTAGTATACAGGGCCAGTGGGGCACAGATACGCAGTATTTT.

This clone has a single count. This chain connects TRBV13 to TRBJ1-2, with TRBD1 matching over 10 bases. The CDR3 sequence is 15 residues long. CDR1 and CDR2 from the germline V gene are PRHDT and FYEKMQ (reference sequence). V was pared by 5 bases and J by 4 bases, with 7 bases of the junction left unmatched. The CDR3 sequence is CASSDGQGVIYGYTF. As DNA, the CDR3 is TGTGCCAGCAGCGATGGACAGGGGGTAATCTATGGCTACACCTTC.

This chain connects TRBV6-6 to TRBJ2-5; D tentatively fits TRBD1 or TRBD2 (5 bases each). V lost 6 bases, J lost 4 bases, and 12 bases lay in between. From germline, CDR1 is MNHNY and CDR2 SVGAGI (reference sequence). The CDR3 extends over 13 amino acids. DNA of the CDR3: TGTGCCAGCAGCCCTGGGACGGGAGAGACCCAGTACTTC. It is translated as CASSPGTGETQYF.

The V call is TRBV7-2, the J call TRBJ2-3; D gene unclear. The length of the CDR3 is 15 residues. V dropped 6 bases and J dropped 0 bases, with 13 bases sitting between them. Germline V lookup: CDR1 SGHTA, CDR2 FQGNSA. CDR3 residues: CASSSSHTSTDTQYF. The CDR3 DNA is TGTGCCAGCAGTTCCTCTCACACTAGCACAGATACGCAGTATTTT.

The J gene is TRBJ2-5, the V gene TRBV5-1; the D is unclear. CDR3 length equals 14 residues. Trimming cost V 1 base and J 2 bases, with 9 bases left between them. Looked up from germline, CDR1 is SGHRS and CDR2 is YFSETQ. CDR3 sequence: CASSLTSMQETQYF. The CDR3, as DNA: TGCGCCAGCAGCTTGACAAGCATGCAAGAGACCCAGTACTTC.

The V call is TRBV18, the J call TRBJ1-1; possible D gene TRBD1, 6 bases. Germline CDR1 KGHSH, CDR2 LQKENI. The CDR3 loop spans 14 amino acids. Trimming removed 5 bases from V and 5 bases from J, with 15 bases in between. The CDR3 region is CASSTDRGGTEAFF. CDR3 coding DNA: TGTGCCAGCTCAACGGACAGAGGGGGGACTGAAGCTTTCTTT.

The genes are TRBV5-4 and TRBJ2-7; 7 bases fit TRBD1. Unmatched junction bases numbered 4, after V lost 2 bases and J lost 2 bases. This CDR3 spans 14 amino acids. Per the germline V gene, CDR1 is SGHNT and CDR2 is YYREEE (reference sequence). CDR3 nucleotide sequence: TGTGCCAGCAGCTTCGGGACAGCGGCCTACGAGCAGTACTTC. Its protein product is CASSFGTAAYEQYF.

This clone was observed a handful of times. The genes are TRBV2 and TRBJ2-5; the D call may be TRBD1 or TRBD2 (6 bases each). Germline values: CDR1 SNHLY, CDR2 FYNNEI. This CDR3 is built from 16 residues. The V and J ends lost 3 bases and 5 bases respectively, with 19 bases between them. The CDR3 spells CASSDPRGPVIETQYF. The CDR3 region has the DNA TGTGCCAGCAGTGACCCACGGGGGCCGGTTATCGAGACCCAGTACTTC.